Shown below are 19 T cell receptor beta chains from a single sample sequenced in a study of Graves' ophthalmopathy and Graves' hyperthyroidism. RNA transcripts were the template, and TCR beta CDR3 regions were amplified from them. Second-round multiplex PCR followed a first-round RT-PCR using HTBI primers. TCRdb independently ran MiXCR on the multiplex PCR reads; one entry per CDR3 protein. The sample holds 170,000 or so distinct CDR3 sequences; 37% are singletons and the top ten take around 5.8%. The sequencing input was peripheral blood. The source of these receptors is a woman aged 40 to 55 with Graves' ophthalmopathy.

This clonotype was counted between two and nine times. The CDR3 reads CASSYSGQPQETQYF. The CDR3 DNA follows: TGTGCCAGCAGTTACTCTGGGCAGCCCCAGGAGACCCAGTACTTC. This rearrangement joins TRBV6-5 to TRBJ2-5; D gene ambiguous. V lost 0 bases, J lost 5 bases, and 13 bases lay in between. The CDR3 covers 15 residues. Germline loops: CDR1 MNHEY, CDR2 SVGAGI.

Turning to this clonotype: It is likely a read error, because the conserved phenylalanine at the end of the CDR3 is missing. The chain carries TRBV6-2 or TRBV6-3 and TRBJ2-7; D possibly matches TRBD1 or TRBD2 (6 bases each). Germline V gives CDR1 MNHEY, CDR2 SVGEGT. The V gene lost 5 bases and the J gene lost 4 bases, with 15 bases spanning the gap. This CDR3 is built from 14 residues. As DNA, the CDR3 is TGTGCCAGCAGTACGGGGGACATGAGGTACGAGCAGTACCTC. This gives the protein CASSTGDMRYEQYL.

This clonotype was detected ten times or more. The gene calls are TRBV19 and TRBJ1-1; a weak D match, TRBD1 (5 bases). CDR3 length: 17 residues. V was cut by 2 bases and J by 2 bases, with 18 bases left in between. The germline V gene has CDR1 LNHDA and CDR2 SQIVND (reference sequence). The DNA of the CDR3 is TGTGCCAGTAGTATAACGGCAGGGAAAGTGGCAAACACTGAAGCTTTCTTT. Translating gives CASSITAGKVANTEAFF.

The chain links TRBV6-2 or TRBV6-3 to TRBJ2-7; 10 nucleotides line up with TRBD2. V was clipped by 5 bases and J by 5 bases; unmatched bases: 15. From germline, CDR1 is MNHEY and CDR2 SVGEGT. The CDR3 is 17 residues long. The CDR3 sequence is CASSTFPLAGVVNEQYF. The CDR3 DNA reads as TGTGCCAGCAGTACCTTTCCCCTAGCGGGAGTCGTCAACGAGCAGTACTTC.

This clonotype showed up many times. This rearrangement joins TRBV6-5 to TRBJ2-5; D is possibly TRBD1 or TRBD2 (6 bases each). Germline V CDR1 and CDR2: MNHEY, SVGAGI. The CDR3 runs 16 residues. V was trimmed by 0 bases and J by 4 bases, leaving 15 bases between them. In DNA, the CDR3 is TGTGCCAGCAGTTACTCGACCGGGGGCCGGGGAGAGACCCAGTACTTC. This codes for CASSYSTGGRGETQYF.

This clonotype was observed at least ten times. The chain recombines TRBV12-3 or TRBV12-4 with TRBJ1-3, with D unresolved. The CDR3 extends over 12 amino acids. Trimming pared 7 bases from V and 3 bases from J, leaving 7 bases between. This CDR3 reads CASTQVGNTIYF. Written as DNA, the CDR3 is TGTGCCAGCACCCAAGTTGGAAACACCATATATTTT.

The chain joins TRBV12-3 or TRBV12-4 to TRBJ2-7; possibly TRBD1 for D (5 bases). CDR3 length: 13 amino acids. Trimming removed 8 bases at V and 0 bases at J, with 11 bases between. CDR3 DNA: TGTGCCAGCTTACCCCAGGGCTCCTACGAGCAGTACTTC. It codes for CASLPQGSYEQYF.

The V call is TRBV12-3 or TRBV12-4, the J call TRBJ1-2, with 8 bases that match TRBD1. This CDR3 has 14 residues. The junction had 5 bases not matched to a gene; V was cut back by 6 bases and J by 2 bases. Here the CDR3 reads CASRRDRQNYGYTF. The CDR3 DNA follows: TGTGCCAGCAGGCGGGACAGGCAAAACTATGGCTACACCTTC.

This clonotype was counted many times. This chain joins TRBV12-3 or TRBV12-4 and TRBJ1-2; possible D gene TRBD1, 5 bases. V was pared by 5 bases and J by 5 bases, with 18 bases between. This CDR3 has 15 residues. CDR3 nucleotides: TGTGCCAGCAGTCAAAGACAGTTGGGAGGGTATGGCTACACCTTC. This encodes CASSQRQLGGYGYTF.

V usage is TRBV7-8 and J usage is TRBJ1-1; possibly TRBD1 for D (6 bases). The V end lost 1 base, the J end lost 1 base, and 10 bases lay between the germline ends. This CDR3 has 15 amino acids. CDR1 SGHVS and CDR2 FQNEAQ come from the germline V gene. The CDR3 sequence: CASSLVGQRNTEAFF. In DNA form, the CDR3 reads TGTGCCAGCAGCTTAGTTGGACAGCGGAACACTGAAGCTTTCTTT.

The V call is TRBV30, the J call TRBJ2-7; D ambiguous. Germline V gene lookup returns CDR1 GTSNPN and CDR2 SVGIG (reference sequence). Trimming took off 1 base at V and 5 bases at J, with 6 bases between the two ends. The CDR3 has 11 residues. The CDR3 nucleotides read TGTGCCTGGAGTGCTGGTCACGAGCAGTACTTC. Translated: CAWSAGHEQYF.

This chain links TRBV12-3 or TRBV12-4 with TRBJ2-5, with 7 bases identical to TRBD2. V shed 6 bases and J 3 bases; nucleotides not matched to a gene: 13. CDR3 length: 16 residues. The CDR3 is CASSGGGGSPEETQYF. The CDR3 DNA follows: TGTGCCAGCAGCGGTGGCGGGGGATCCCCCGAAGAGACCCAGTACTTC.

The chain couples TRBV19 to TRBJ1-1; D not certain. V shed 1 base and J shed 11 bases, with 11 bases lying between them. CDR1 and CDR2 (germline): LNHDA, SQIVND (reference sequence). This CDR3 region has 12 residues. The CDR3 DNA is TGTGCCAGTAGTATAGGGTCCCGCCAGGCTTTCTTT. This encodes CASSIGSRQAFF.

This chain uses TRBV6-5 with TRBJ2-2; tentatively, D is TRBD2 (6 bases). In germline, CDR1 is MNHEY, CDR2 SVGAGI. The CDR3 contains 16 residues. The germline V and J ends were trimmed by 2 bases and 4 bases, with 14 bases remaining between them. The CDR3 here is CASSYPTTSGTGELFF. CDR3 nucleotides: TGTGCCAGCAGTTACCCTACGACTAGTGGCACCGGGGAGCTGTTTTTT.

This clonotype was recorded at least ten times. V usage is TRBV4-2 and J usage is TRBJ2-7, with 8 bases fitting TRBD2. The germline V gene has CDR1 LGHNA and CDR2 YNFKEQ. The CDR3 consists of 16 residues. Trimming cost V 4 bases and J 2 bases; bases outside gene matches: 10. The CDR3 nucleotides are TGTGCCAGCAGCCTCGGAGGTACTAGCGGTGCCTACGAGCAGTACTTC. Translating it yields CASSLGGTSGAYEQYF.

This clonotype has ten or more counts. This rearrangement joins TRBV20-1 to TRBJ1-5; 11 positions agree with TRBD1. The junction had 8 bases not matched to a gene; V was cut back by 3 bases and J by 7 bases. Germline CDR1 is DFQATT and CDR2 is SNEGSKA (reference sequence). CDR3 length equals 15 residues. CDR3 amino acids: CSASTRDRGIQPQHF. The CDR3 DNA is TGCAGTGCTAGTACGAGGGACAGGGGGATACAGCCCCAGCATTTT.

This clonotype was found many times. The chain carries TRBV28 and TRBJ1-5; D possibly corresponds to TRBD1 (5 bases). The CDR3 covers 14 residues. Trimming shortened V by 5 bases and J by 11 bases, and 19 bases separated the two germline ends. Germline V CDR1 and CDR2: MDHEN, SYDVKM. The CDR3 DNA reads TGTGCCAGCAGTCGACAGAATAGGATTTCAGCCCAGCATTTT. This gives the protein CASSRQNRISAQHF.

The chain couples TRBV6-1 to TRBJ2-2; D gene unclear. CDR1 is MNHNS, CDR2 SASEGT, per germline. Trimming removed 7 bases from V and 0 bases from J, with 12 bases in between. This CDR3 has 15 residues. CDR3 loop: CASMPLRANTGELFF. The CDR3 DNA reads TGTGCCAGCATGCCCCTTCGAGCGAACACCGGGGAGCTGTTTTTT.

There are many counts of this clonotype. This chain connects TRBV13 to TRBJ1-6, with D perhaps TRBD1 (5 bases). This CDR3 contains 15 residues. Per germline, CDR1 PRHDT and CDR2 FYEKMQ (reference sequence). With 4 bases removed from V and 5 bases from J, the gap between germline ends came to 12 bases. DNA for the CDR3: TGTGCCAGCAGCTCGACGGGACGGGATAATTCACCCCTCCACTTT. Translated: CASSSTGRDNSPLHF.